This entry concerns a single TCR beta chain. The sample comes from a study of OX40 agonist ivuxolimab in advanced cancers. On the study more broadly: Patients in the trial were receiving intravenous ivuxolimab every 2 weeks, at doses of 0.01 to 10 mg/kg. Among those treated, three patients had partial responses, one with hepatocellular carcinoma and two with cutaneous melanoma.

Blood draws occurred at baseline, cycle 4 day 1, and cycle 7 day 1. V lost 5 bases and J 4 bases, leaving 15 bases between the germline ends. The CDR3 loop spans 14 amino acids. Per the germline V gene, CDR1 is MNHEY and CDR2 is SVGAGI. Sequencing used immunoSEQ multiplex PCR; TCRdb keeps in-frame clones, though not all of them. In the table there are approximately 100,000 clones, around nine tenths of which are singletons. This TCR was recovered from an adult with an advanced solid tumor such as melanoma, head and neck, liver or kidney cancer. The starting material was CD4+ or CD8+ T cells sorted from blood, obtained in a trial of the OX40 agonist ivuxolimab. This chain connects TRBV6-5 to TRBJ2-7; possible D gene TRBD2, 6 bases. CDR3 protein: CASSRDWAVYEQYF. The DNA for the CDR3 is TGTGCCAGCAGTCGGGACTGGGCTGTTTACGAGCAGTACTTC.